Listed below are T cell receptor beta chains from one sample, sequenced in a study of shared clonotypes between healthy human individuals. Libraries were prepared by immunoSEQ multiplex PCR; TCRdb keeps only in-frame clonotypes and omits some of them. The table has roughly 220,000 clones, 60% to 80% seen once. The sample comprised memory CD4+ T cells sorted from blood. Receptors were obtained from a man younger than 40 in good health. The CDR3 runs from the conserved cysteine through the conserved F or W. D genes are given only for firm matches. Clone size is not always given. Where it is, it says once, few, many or a class for expanded clones.

d_call	clone_size	v_call	j_call	cdr3_aa	cdr3_nt
TRBD2	.	TRBV19	TRBJ2-3	CASRRDGLAGGGGTDTQYF	TGTGCCAGTAGAAGAGACGGACTAGCGGGAGGGGGAGGCACAGATACGCAGTATTTT
.	.	TRBV10-3	TRBJ2-2	CAISDGGLFTGELFF	TGTGCCATCAGTGATGGGGGGCTCTTTACCGGGGAGCTGTTTTTT
.	.	TRBV5-1	TRBJ2-7	CASLATPGHTTGEQYF	TGCGCCAGCTTAGCCACTCCGGGGCACACGACTGGCGAACAGTACTTC
TRBD2	.	TRBV28	TRBJ2-3	CASSPPEREWADTQYF	TGTGCCAGCAGCCCTCCGGAGCGGGAGTGGGCAGATACGCAGTATTTT
.	.	TRBV11-2	TRBJ1-2	CASSLGESYGYTF	TGTGCCAGCAGCTTGGGGGAGAGCTATGGCTACACCTTC
.	.	TRBV7-6	TRBJ2-5	CASSFWGETQYF	TGTGCCAGCAGCTTTTGGGGTGAGACCCAGTACTTC
TRBD1	few	TRBV27	TRBJ1-1	CASSLGQGAIPEAFF	TGTGCCAGCAGTTTAGGACAGGGGGCGATACCTGAAGCTTTCTTT
TRBD1	few	TRBV28	TRBJ1-5	CASSQGARLYQPQHF	TGTGCCAGCAGTCAGGGGGCCAGACTCTATCAGCCCCAGCATTTT
TRBD2	.	TRBV9	TRBJ2-1	CASSVSGRDYNEQFF	TGTGCCAGCAGCGTAAGCGGGAGAGATTACAATGAGCAGTTCTTC
.	.	TRBV7-8	TRBJ2-5	CASSSGQEETQYF	TGTGCCAGCAGCTCCGGCCAGGAAGAGACCCAGTACTTC
.	.	TRBV5-1	TRBJ1-2	CASSGTVIDGYTF	TGCGCCAGCAGCGGAACAGTTATAGATGGCTACACCTTC
.	.	TRBV27	TRBJ2-6	CASTPGGANVLTF	TGTGCCAGCACCCCGGGTGGGGCCAACGTCCTGACTTTC
.	once	TRBV19	TRBJ2-3	CASTEDYTDTQYF	TGTGCCAGTACGGAGGACTACACAGATACGCAGTATTTT
.	.	TRBV7-9	TRBJ1-1	CASSFGAGNTEAFF	TGTGCCAGCAGCTTCGGGGCAGGGAACACTGAAGCTTTCTTT
TRBD2	.	TRBV7-2	TRBJ2-1	CASSLEGTSGYNEQFF	TGTGCCAGCAGCTTAGAGGGTACTAGCGGATACAATGAGCAGTTCTTC
.	.	TRBV2	TRBJ2-7	CASSLQNYEQYF	TGTGCCAGCAGTCTCCAAAACTACGAGCAGTACTTC
.	.	TRBV4-1	TRBJ1-4	CASSDGMATNEKLFF	TGCGCCAGCAGCGACGGGATGGCAACTAATGAAAAACTGTTTTTT
.	.	TRBV6-1	TRBJ1-5	CASSDGGNQPQHF	TGTGCCAGCAGTGACGGGGGAAATCAGCCCCAGCATTTT
.	.	TRBV27	TRBJ2-7	CASSPLARAYEQYF	TGTGCCAGCAGCCCATTGGCAAGGGCCTACGAGCAGTACTTC
.	few	TRBV5-1	TRBJ2-7	CASSLEGGYEQYF	TGCGCCAGCAGCTTGGAAGGCGGGTACGAGCAGTACTTC
.	.	TRBV6-5	TRBJ2-1	CASSYTTGATRNEQFF	TGTGCCAGCAGTTACACCACCGGGGCAACGAGGAATGAGCAGTTCTTC
.	once	TRBV4-3	TRBJ2-7	CASSFDRSYEQYF	TGCGCCAGCAGCTTTGACAGGAGCTACGAGCAGTACTTC
TRBD2	many	TRBV7-2	TRBJ2-7	CASTASGRVGEQYF	TGTGCCAGCACCGCTAGCGGGAGGGTGGGGGAGCAGTACTTC
.	few	TRBV10-3	TRBJ2-7	CAISDGRAYEQYF	TGTGCCATCAGTGATGGCAGGGCCTACGAGCAGTACTTC
TRBD2	.	TRBV7-2	TRBJ2-7	CASSLEGRLAGPTYEQYF	TGTGCCAGCAGCTTAGAAGGCCGACTAGCGGGGCCTACCTACGAGCAGTACTTC
.	.	TRBV25-1	TRBJ1-2	CASSNSGGYYGYTF	TGTGCCAGCAGTAACAGCGGGGGGTACTATGGCTACACCTTC
.	few	TRBV18	TRBJ1-1	CASSPSMNTEAFF	TGTGCCAGCTCACCTTCTATGAACACTGAAGCTTTCTTT
.	.	TRBV7-2	TRBJ2-1	CASSSGVRYNEQFF	TGTGCCAGCAGCTCAGGGGTCCGGTACAATGAGCAGTTCTTC
.	.	TRBV6-6	TRBJ2-5	CASSRSGVGETQYF	TGTGCCAGCAGTAGATCAGGGGTTGGCGAGACCCAGTACTTC